Below are 24 T cell receptor beta chains sequenced from a single sample in a study of human T cells and chemical hapten exposure. Indicated time point: pre-sensitization, week 0. The treatment: therapeutic diphenylcyclopropenone sensitization with weekly scalp DPC. In TCRdb, the RACE reads were re-called with MiXCR into one record per CDR3 protein. The sample carries more than 70,000 distinct CDR3 sequences, about 8% recorded once. This specimen consisted of whole blood, obtained in connection with sensitization to the hapten diphenylcyclopropenone (DPC). The origin of the receptors is a man between 35 and 55 years old with alopecia areata. Some clones in this sample may be carry-over from other donors' samples.

This clonotype was found many times. The CDR3 is CSVDRVNTEAFF. The DNA of the CDR3 is TGCAGCGTTGACAGGGTGAACACTGAAGCTTTCTTT. The chain employs TRBV29-1 and TRBJ1-1; TRBD1 might be the D (5 bases). Germline CDR1 and CDR2: SQVTM and ANQGSEA. The V gene lost 3 bases and the J gene lost 0 bases, with 5 bases spanning the gap. This CDR3 has 12 amino acids.

This clonotype has at least ten counts. V and J are TRBV24-1 and TRBJ1-1; D is unclear. The ends were cut back, 1 base at V and 3 bases at J, with 5 bases in the middle. From germline, CDR1 is KGHDR and CDR2 SFDVKD. The CDR3 runs 13 residues. The CDR3 DNA reads as TGTGCCACCAGTGATTTACGGTACACTGAAGCTTTCTTT. It specifies CATSDLRYTEAFF.

This clonotype was counted many times. This chain uses TRBV28 with TRBJ2-3, with a possible D match to TRBD1 (5 bases). V lost 6 bases to trimming and J lost 0 bases, with 10 bases between them. The germline CDR1 and CDR2 sequences are MDHEN and SYDVKM. The CDR3 covers 14 residues. The CDR3 DNA reads TGTGCCAGCAGCCAAGGGGATAGCACAGATACGCAGTATTTT. Translated, it gives CASSQGDSTDTQYF.

The rearrangement links TRBV7-9 to TRBJ2-2; perhaps TRBD2 as D (5 bases). Germline V CDR1 and CDR2: SEHNR, FQNEAQ (reference sequence). Trimming removed 5 bases from V and 6 bases from J, with 19 bases in between. This CDR3 spans 16 amino acids. The CDR3 region is CASSPFTREPPGELFF. The DNA of the CDR3 is TGTGCCAGCAGCCCGTTCACTAGGGAACCGCCCGGGGAGCTGTTTTTT.

This clonotype has at least ten counts. V is TRBV29-1 and J is TRBJ2-3, with D hard to call. CDR3 length: 12 residues. The V and J ends lost 6 bases and 2 bases respectively, with 9 bases between them. Germline CDR1 SQVTM, CDR2 ANQGSEA. The CDR3 DNA reads TGCAGCGTGTGGACCTTCACAGATACGCAGTATTTT. Protein sequence: CSVWTFTDTQYF.

In DNA form, the CDR3 reads TGTGCCAGCAGGCCCGGGACAGGGGGCAAAGATACGCAGTATTTT. It translates to CASRPGTGGKDTQYF. The rearrangement links TRBV28 to TRBJ2-3; 12 nucleotides agree with TRBD1. Trimming cost V 6 bases and J 5 bases; bases outside gene matches: 6. The CDR3 has 15 residues. CDR1 and CDR2 (germline): MDHEN, SYDVKM.

This clonotype was seen more than once but under ten times. The chain uses TRBV28 and TRBJ2-7; perhaps TRBD1 as D (6 bases). The CDR3 totals 14 residues. Germline CDR1 is MDHEN and CDR2 is SYDVKM. Trimming pared 4 bases from V and 5 bases from J, leaving 15 bases between. The CDR3: CASSSGTLNHEQYV. The CDR3 DNA is TGTGCCAGCAGTTCCGGGACACTCAACCACGAGCAGTACGTC.

At least ten counts were recorded for this clonotype. The chain uses TRBV7-2 and TRBJ2-7; D is ambiguous. Trimming took off 5 bases at V and 2 bases at J, with 10 bases between the two ends. This CDR3 has 13 residues. Germline lookup yields CDR1 SGHTA and CDR2 FQGNSA. CDR3 amino acids: CASSRGTAYEQYV. CDR3 DNA sequence: TGTGCCAGCAGCCGCGGCACAGCCTACGAGCAGTACGTC.

This clonotype showed up just a few times. The V and J genes are TRBV30 and TRBJ1-1, with a tentative D call TRBD1 (5 bases). Germline V CDR1 and CDR2: GTSNPN, SVGIG (reference sequence). The CDR3 length is 14 residues. V dropped 8 bases and J dropped 0 bases, with 16 bases sitting between them. As DNA, the CDR3 is TGTGCCCGCATAGACAGCAGTATGAACACTGAAGCTTTCTTT. Its translation: CARIDSSMNTEAFF.

This clonotype was recorded many times. The V and J genes are TRBV27 and TRBJ1-6; D not resolved. Germline CDR1 reads MNHEY; CDR2 reads SMNVEV (reference sequence). V was clipped by 5 bases and J by 7 bases, with 6 bases between them. This CDR3 contains 12 residues. The CDR3 protein is CASSELNSPLHF. CDR3 DNA: TGTGCCAGCAGTGAGTTAAATTCACCCCTCCACTTT.

The V call is TRBV20-1, the J call TRBJ1-4; 7 nucleotides match TRBD1. CDR1 is DFQATT and CDR2 is SNEGSKA in the germline V gene (reference sequence). V lost 0 bases to trimming and J lost 0 bases; unmatched junction nucleotides: 4. There are 16 residues in the CDR3. Here the CDR3 reads CSARDRGGSTNEKLFF. CDR3 coding DNA: TGCAGTGCTAGAGATCGAGGGGGCTCAACTAATGAAAAACTGTTTTTT.

In regard to this clonotype: A read error may account for a junction end that differs from germline. The chain couples TRBV7-2 to TRBJ2-1; 8 nucleotides match TRBD2. CDR3 length: 15 amino acids. Germline V gene lookup returns CDR1 SGHTA and CDR2 FQGNSA. CDR3 region: CVSSQVGLASGEQFF. The CDR3 region has the DNA TGTGTCAGCAGCCAAGTCGGACTAGCATCCGGTGAGCAGTTCTTC.

At least ten counts were recorded for this clonotype. The V and J genes are TRBV6-5 and TRBJ1-6; 10 positions match TRBD1. The CDR3 is made up of 14 amino acids. Unmatched junction bases numbered 3, after V lost 7 bases and J lost 6 bases. The germline V gene encodes CDR1 MNHEY and CDR2 SVGAGI. Here the CDR3 reads CASNRDRGNSPLHF. CDR3 nucleotides: TGTGCCAGCAACCGGGACAGGGGTAATTCACCCCTCCACTTT.

Here the CDR3 reads CASSFSVTEAFF. The CDR3, as DNA: TGTGCCAGCAGTTTCAGTGTCACTGAAGCTTTCTTT. The chain recombines TRBV12-3 or TRBV12-4 with TRBJ1-1; unclear D gene. Trimming removed 3 bases at V and 4 bases at J, with 6 bases between. The CDR3 is made up of 12 amino acids.

V and J are TRBV4-3 and TRBJ2-3; 8 bases align to TRBD2. Trimming at V came to 4 bases and at J to 4 bases, leaving 10 bases not matched to a gene. This CDR3 has 16 amino acids. Germline V CDR1 and CDR2: LGHNA, YSLEER. The CDR3 bases are TGCGCCAGCAGCCCCTACGGGGGGGCGCGGGCAGATACGCAGTATTTT. This gives the protein CASSPYGGARADTQYF.

The rearrangement uses TRBV7-2 and TRBJ1-1; no clear D gene. V was clipped by 1 base and J by 5 bases, with 5 bases between them. This CDR3 is built from 12 residues. Germline CDR1 is SGHTA and CDR2 is FQGNSA. The CDR3 protein is CASSLDPTEAFF. The DNA of the CDR3 is TGTGCCAGCAGCTTAGATCCTACTGAAGCTTTCTTT.

This chain connects TRBV4-3 to TRBJ1-2; D is possibly TRBD1 (5 bases). V was shortened by 1 base and J by 0 bases, with 15 bases between the two germline ends. Looked up from germline, CDR1 is LGHNA and CDR2 is YSLEER. This CDR3 spans 17 amino acids. CDR3 in amino acids: CASSQVLRDPANYGYTF. Here the CDR3 DNA reads TGCGCCAGCAGCCAAGTCCTCCGGGACCCAGCTAACTATGGCTACACCTTC.

The gene calls are TRBV10-3 and TRBJ1-2; TRBD1 might be the D (6 bases). Germline CDR1 ENHRY, CDR2 SYGVKD. V lost 8 bases, J lost 6 bases, and 16 bases lay in between. The length of the CDR3 is 13 residues. The CDR3 region is CAIAVGGIDGYTF. The CDR3 nucleotides are TGTGCCATCGCAGTTGGGGGCATCGATGGCTACACCTTC.

With regard to this clonotype: Being one base from a much bigger clone, this may be a read error. The gene calls are TRBV4-2 and TRBJ2-7; 12 bases map to TRBD1. V lost 3 bases, J lost 8 bases, and 11 bases stayed unmatched. The CDR3 sequence is 16 residues long. Looked up from germline, CDR1 is LGHNA and CDR2 is YNFKEQ. The CDR3 coding sequence is TGTGCCAGCAGCCATGGGGACAGGGGGCGCCCTGAGAAGCAGTACTTC. Amino acid sequence: CASSHGDRGRPEKQYF.

The rearrangement uses TRBV7-2 and TRBJ1-1, with D unclear. Germline V lookup: CDR1 SGHTA, CDR2 FQGNSA. Trimming shortened V by 8 bases and J by 2 bases, and 12 bases separated the two germline ends. This CDR3 spans 13 amino acids. The chain's CDR3 is CASQRSGNTEAFF. The CDR3 DNA reads as TGTGCCAGCCAGCGATCAGGTAACACTGAAGCTTTCTTT.

This clonotype came up many times. The rearrangement joins TRBV5-1 to TRBJ2-5; 9 nucleotides match TRBD2. There are 16 residues in the CDR3. With V trimmed by 1 base and J by 5 bases, 9 bases remained unmatched. CDR1 and CDR2 (germline): SGHRS, YFSETQ. The CDR3 sequence is CASSLSGSGRMETQYF. The CDR3 nucleotides are TGCGCCAGCAGCTTGAGCGGTAGCGGGAGAATGGAGACCCAGTACTTC.

Only a few counts were recorded for this clonotype. The genes are TRBV30 and TRBJ1-6; TRBD1 aligns across 9 bases. Trimming at V came to 3 bases and at J to 7 bases, leaving 4 bases not matched to a gene. The CDR3 is made up of 14 amino acids. Per germline, CDR1 GTSNPN and CDR2 SVGIG (reference sequence). CDR3 in amino acids: CAWRRQGGNSPLHF. DNA of the CDR3: TGTGCCTGGAGAAGACAGGGGGGGAATTCACCCCTCCACTTT.

This clonotype has just a few counts. The chain is built from TRBV30 and TRBJ2-2; TRBD2 might be the D (7 bases). Between the trimmed V and J ends, which lost 3 bases and 4 bases, there was a span of 15 bases. Germline V gene data show CDR1 as GTSNPN and CDR2 as SVGIG (reference sequence). This CDR3 spans 15 amino acids. CDR3 residues: CAWRGRGMVTGELFF. The CDR3, as DNA: TGTGCCTGGAGGGGGAGGGGGATGGTCACCGGGGAGCTGTTTTTT. Looking up the rest from reference TRBV30 and TRBJ2-2 gives the full variable domain: SQTIHQWPATLVQPVGSPLSLECTVEGTSNPNLYWYRQAAGRGLQLLFYSVGIGQISSEVPQNLSASRPQDRQFILSSKKLLLSDSGFYLCAWRGRGMVTGELFFGEGSRLTVL.

This clonotype has a count of ten or more. This chain connects TRBV3-1 to TRBJ1-1, with D unresolved. V lost 0 bases, J lost 1 base, and 9 bases lay in between. Per the germline V gene, CDR1 is LGHDT and CDR2 is YNNKEL (reference sequence). The CDR3 runs to 15 residues. The CDR3 here is CASSQDATPNTEAFF. CDR3 sequence (DNA): TGTGCCAGCAGCCAAGACGCGACACCGAACACTGAAGCTTTCTTT.